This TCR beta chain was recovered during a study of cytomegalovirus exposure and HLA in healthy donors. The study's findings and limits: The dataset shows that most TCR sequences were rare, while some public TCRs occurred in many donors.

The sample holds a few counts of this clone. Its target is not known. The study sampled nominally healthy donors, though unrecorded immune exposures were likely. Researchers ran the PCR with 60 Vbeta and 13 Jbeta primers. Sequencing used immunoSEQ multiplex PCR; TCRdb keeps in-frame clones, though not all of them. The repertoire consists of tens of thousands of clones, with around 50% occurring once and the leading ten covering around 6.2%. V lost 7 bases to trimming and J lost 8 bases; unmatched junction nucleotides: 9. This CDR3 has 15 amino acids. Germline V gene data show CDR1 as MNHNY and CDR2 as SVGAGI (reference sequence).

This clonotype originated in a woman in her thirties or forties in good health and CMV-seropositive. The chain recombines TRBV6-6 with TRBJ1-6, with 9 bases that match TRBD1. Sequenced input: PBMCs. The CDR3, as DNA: TGTGCCAGCAACCCCACCGGGACAGGGTATTCACCCCTCCACTTT. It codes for CASNPTGTGYSPLHF.